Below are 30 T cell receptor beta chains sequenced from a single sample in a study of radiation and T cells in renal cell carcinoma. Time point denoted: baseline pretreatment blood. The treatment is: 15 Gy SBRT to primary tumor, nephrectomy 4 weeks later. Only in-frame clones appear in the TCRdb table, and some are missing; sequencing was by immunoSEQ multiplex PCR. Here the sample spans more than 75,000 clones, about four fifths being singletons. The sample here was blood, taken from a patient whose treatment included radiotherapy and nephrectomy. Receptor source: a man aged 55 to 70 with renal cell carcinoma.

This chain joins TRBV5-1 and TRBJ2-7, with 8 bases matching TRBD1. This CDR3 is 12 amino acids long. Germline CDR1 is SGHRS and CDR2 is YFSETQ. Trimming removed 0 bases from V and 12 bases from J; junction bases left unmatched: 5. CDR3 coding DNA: TGCGCCAGCAGCTTGGCCCCGGACAGGGTGTACTTC. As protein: CASSLAPDRVYF.

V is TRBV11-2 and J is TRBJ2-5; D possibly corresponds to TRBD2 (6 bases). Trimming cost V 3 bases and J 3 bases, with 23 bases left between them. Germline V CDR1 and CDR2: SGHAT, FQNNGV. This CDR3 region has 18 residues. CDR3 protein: CASSLDSLRGMMEETQYF. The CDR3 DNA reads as TGTGCCAGCAGCTTGGACTCCTTACGGGGGATGATGGAAGAGACCCAGTACTTC. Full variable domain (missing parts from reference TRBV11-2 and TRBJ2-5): EAGVAQSPRYKIIEKRQSVAFWCNPISGHATLYWYQQILGQGPKLLIQFQNNGVVDDSQLPKDRFSAERLKGVDSTLKIQPAKLEDSAVYLCASSLDSLRGMMEETQYFGPGTRLLVL.

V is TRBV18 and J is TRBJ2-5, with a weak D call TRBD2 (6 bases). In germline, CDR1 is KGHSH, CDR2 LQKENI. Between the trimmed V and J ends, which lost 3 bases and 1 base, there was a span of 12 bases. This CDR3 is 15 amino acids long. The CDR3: CASSPGAGSQETQYF. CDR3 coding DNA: TGTGCCAGCTCACCCGGGGCGGGGAGCCAAGAGACCCAGTACTTC. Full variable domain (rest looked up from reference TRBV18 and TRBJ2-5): NAGVMQNPRHLVRRRGQEARLRCSPMKGHSHVYWYRQLPEEGLKFMVYLQKENIIDESGMPKERFSAEFPKEGPSILRIQQVVRGDSAAYFCASSPGAGSQETQYFGPGTRLLVL.

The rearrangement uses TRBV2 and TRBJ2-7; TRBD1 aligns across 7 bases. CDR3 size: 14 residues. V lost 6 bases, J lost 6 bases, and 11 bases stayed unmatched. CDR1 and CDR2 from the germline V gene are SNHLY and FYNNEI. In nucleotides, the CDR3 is TGTGCCAGCAGCCTCTCCGGGACAGCTTCCGAGCAGTACTTC. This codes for CASSLSGTASEQYF.

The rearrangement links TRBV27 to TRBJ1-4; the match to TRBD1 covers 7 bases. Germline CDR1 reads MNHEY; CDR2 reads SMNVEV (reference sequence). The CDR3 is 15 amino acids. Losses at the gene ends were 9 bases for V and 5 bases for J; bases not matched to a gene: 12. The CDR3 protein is CASTPLGTVNEKLFF. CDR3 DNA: TGTGCCAGTACTCCCCTCGGGACAGTGAATGAAAAACTGTTTTTT.

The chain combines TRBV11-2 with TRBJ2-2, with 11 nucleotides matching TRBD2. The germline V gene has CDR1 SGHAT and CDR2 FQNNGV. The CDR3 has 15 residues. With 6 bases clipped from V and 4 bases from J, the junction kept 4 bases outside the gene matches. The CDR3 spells CASSGLAGRTGELFF. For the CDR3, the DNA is TGTGCCAGCAGTGGACTAGCGGGTCGCACCGGGGAGCTGTTTTTT.

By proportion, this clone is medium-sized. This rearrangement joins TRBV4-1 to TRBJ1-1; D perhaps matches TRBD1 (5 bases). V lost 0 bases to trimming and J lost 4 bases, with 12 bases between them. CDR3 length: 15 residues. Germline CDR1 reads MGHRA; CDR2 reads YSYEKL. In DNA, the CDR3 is TGCGCCAGCAGCCAAGACCGGCAGGGAGGCACTGAAGCTTTCTTT. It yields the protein CASSQDRQGGTEAFF.

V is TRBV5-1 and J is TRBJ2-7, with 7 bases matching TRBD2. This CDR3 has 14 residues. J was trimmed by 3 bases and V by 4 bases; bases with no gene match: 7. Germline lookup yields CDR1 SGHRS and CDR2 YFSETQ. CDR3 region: CASSTGTNHYEQYF. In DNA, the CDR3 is TGCGCCAGCAGCACCGGGACTAACCACTACGAGCAGTACTTC.

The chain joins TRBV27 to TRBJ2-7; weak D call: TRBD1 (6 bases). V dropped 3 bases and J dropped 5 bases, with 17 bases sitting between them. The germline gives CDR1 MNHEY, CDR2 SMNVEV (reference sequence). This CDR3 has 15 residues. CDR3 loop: CASSFLNPQGNEQYF. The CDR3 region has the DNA TGTGCCAGCAGTTTTCTGAATCCCCAGGGGAACGAGCAGTACTTC.

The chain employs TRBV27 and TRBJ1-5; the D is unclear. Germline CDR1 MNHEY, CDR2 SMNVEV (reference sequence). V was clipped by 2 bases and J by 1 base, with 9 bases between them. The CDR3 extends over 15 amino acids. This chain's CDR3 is CASSLGGWSNQPQHF. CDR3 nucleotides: TGTGCCAGCAGTTTAGGTGGCTGGAGCAATCAGCCCCAGCATTTT.

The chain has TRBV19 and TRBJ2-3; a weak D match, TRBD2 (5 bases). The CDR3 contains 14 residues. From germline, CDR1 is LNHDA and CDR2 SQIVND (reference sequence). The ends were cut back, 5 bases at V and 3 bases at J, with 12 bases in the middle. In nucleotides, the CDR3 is TGTGCCAGTAGTGTGAGGCGGGCAACAGATACGCAGTATTTT. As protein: CASSVRRATDTQYF. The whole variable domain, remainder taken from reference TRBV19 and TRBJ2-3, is DGGITQSPKYLFRKEGQNVTLSCEQNLNHDAMYWYRQDPGQGLRLIYYSQIVNDFQKGDIAEGYSVSREKKESFPLTVTSAQKNPTAFYLCASSVRRATDTQYFGPGTRLTVL.

CDR3 sequence: CASNSGRRGTDTQYF. CDR3 in DNA: TGTGCCAGCAACAGCGGGAGGCGCGGCACAGATACGCAGTATTTT. V and J are TRBV7-3 and TRBJ2-3; TRBD2 aligns across 9 bases. The V gene end was trimmed by 7 bases and the J gene end by 1 base; junction bases not matched to a gene: 6. Germline assignment: CDR1 SGHTA and CDR2 FQGTGA. This CDR3 has 15 amino acids.

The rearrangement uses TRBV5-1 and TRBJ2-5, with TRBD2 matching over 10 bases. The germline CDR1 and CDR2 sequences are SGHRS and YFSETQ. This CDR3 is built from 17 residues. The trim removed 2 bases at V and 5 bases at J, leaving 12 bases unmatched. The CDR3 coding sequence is TGCGCCAGCAGCTTACGGACTAGCGGTGGGCTCAGGGAGACCCAGTACTTC. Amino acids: CASSLRTSGGLRETQYF.

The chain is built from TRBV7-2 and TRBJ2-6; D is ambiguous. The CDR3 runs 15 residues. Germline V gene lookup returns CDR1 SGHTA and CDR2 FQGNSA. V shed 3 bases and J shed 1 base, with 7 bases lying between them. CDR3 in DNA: TGTGCCAGCAGCTTGCTAGGGTCTGGGGCCAACGTCCTGACTTTC. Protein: CASSLLGSGANVLTF.

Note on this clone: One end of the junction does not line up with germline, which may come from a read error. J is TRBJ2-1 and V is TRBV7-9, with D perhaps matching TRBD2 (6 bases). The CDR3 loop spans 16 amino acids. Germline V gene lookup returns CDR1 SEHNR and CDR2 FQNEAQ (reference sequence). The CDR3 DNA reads TGTGCCAGCAGCTCGACTAGGGGAACCCCCTACGATGAGCAGTTCTTC. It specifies CASSSTRGTPYDEQFF.

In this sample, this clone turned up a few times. Written as DNA, the CDR3 is TGTGCCAGCAGCGTAACTAGCGGGAGGGCCGCGGAGACCCAGTACTTC. It codes for CASSVTSGRAAETQYF. The V gene is TRBV7-2, the J gene TRBJ2-5; 13 bases match TRBD2. The V gene's germline CDR1 is SGHTA and CDR2 FQGNSA. The CDR3 is made up of 16 amino acids. With V trimmed by 5 bases and J by 5 bases, 8 bases remained unmatched.

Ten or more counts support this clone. The CDR3 nucleotides are TGTGCCAGCAGTGAAGCCGACAGGGGGCCTCAGCCCCAGCATTTT. This encodes CASSEADRGPQPQHF. The V gene is TRBV2, the J gene TRBJ1-5, with 10 bases aligning to TRBD1. Germline CDR1 reads SNHLY; CDR2 reads FYNNEI. V lost 0 bases and J lost 6; bases outside the gene matches: 2. The CDR3 spans 15 residues.

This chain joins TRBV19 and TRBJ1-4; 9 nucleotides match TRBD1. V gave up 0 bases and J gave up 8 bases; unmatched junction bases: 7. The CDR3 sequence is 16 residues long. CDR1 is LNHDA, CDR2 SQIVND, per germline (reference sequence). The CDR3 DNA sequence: TGTGCCAGTAGTATAGATCATGGGACAGGGAACGAAAAACTGTTTTTT. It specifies CASSIDHGTGNEKLFF.

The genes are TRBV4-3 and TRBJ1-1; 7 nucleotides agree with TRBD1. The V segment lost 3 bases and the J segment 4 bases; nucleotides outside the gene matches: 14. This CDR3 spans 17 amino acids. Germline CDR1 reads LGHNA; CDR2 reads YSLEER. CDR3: CASSQGPTGKGGTEAFF. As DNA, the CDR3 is TGCGCCAGCAGCCAGGGGCCGACAGGGAAGGGAGGCACTGAAGCTTTCTTT.

CDR3 sequence: CAISNDRSQETQYF. In nucleotides, the CDR3 is TGTGCCATCAGCAATGACAGGTCCCAAGAGACCCAGTACTTC. The rearrangement joins TRBV10-3 to TRBJ2-5; TRBD1 is a possible D gene (6 bases). This CDR3 has 14 residues. V lost 6 bases to trimming and J lost 1 base, with 12 bases between them. Per the germline V gene, CDR1 is ENHRY and CDR2 is SYGVKD.

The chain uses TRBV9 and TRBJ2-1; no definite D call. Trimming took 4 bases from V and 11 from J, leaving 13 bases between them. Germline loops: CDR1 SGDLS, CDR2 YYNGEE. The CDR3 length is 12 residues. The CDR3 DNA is TGTGCCAGCAGCCCCACTACCGTGAAGCAGTTCTTC. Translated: CASSPTTVKQFF.

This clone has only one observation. The DNA of the CDR3 is TGTGCCAGCAGCCCGACAGGGGATGGGCAGCCCCAGCATTTT. Its translation: CASSPTGDGQPQHF. This rearrangement joins TRBV7-9 to TRBJ1-5; 8 nucleotides match TRBD1. Germline V CDR1 and CDR2: SEHNR, FQNEAQ (reference sequence). The length of the CDR3 is 14 residues. Trimming took 5 bases from V and 7 from J; bases not matched to a gene: 7.

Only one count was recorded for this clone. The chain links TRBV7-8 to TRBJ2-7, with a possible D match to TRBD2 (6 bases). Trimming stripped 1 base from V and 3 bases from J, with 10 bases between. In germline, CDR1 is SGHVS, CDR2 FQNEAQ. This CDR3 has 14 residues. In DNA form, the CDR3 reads TGTGCCAGCAGCTTAGTTGCGGGAAGCTACGAGCAGTACTTC. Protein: CASSLVAGSYEQYF.

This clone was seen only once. CDR3 residues: CASSPEPSGRRREQFF. CDR3 coding DNA: TGTGCCAGCAGCCCAGAGCCTAGCGGGAGGCGGAGAGAGCAGTTCTTC. This sequence joins TRBV7-9 and TRBJ2-1; 11 nucleotides match TRBD2. Trimming took 5 bases from V and 10 from J; bases not matched to a gene: 13. Germline-derived CDR1 and CDR2 are SEHNR and FQNEAQ (reference sequence). The CDR3 runs 16 residues. The full variable domain, with the rest looked up from reference TRBV7-9 and TRBJ2-1, is DTGVSQNPRHKITKRGQNVTFRCDPISEHNRLYWYRQTLGQGPEFLTYFQNEAQLEKSRLLSDRFSAERPKGSFSTLEIQRTEQGDSAMYLCASSPEPSGRRREQFFGPGTRLTVL.

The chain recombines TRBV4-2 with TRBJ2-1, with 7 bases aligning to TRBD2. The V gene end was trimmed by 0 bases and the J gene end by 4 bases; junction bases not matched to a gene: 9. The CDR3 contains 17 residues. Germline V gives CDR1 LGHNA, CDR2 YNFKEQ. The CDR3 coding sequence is TGTGCCAGCAGCCAAGAGGTGGCGGGCGGGAGATACAATGAGCAGTTCTTC. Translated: CASSQEVAGGRYNEQFF.

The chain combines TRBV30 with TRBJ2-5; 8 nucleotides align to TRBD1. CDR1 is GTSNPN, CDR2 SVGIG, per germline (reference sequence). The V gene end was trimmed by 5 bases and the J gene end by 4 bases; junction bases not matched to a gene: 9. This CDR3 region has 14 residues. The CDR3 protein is CAWSQGEGGETQYF. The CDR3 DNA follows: TGTGCCTGGTCACAGGGGGAAGGGGGAGAGACCCAGTACTTC.

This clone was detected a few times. The CDR3 loop is CASSLARLQPYGYTF. The DNA of the CDR3 is TGTGCCAGCAGCTTAGCGCGGCTACAGCCCTATGGCTACACCTTC. The chain links TRBV7-9 to TRBJ1-2; D ambiguous. The germline V gene encodes CDR1 SEHNR and CDR2 FQNEAQ (reference sequence). This CDR3 has 15 residues. Trimming pared 0 bases from V and 4 bases from J, leaving 12 bases between.

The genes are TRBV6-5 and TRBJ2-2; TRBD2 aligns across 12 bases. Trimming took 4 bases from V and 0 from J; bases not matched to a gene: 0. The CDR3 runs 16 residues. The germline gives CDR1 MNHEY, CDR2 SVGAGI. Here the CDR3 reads CASSWTSGANTGELFF. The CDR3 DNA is TGTGCCAGCAGTTGGACTAGCGGGGCGAACACCGGGGAGCTGTTTTTT.

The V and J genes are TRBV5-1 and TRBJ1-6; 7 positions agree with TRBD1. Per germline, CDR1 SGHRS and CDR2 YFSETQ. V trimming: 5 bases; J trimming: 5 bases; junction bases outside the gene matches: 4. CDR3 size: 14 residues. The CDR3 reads CASSQGEDNSPLHF. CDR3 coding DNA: TGCGCCAGCAGTCAGGGGGAGGATAATTCACCCCTCCACTTT.

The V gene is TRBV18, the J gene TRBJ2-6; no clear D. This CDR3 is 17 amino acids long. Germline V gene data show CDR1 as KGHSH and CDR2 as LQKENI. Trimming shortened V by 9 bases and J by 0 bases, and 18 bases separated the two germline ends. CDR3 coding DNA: TGTGCCAGTACGGACCGCCAAACGGACTCTGGGGCCAACGTCCTGACTTTC. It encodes CASTDRQTDSGANVLTF. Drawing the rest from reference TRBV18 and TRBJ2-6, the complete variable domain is NAGVMQNPRHLVRRRGQEARLRCSPMKGHSHVYWYRQLPEEGLKFMVYLQKENIIDESGMPKERFSAEFPKEGPSILRIQQVVRGDSAAYFCASTDRQTDSGANVLTFGAGSRLTVL.